The following is a TCR beta chain sequence with its context. The antigen is undetermined. Constant-region reverse primers amplified full-length variable regions, followed by semi-nested Nested Universal Primer A PCR. From the 5' RACE reads, TCRdb called clonotypes with MiXCR, one entry per CDR3 protein. Here the sample spans about 57,000 distinct CDR3 sequences, 25% to 30% being singletons. CD4+CD45RO+CD25- cells were isolated as memory CD4+ T cells. Study-wide findings and caveats: Greatest tumor Treg TCR overlap was with tumor naive CD4+ cells.

The germline V gene encodes CDR1 SGHTA and CDR2 FQGNSA. This CDR3 spans 13 amino acids. Trimming stripped 0 bases from V and 3 bases from J, with 6 bases between. The sample consisted of tumor-infiltrating memory CD4+ T cells sorted from the breast tumor. Subset of the sample: memory CD4+ T cells, CD4+CD45RO+CD25-. The clonotype originates from a female donor with breast cancer. The rearrangement links TRBV7-2 to TRBJ2-7; D is unresolved. The CDR3, as DNA: TGTGCCAGCAGCTTAGCCACCGGCTACGAGCAGTACTTC. Its translation: CASSLATGYEQYF.